Listed here are 5 T cell receptor beta chains from one sample, sequenced in a study of T cell repertoires in cytomegalovirus infection. Their recognized antigens are unknown. TCRdb processed the reads anew with MiXCR; each CDR3 protein has one entry. In the table there are roughly 920,000 distinct CDR3 sequences, approximately 33% of which are singletons. The sample was cultured CD8+ T cells from PBMCs, taken from culture after CMV antigen stimulation. The receptors were sampled from a human donor in good health (CMV status not recorded). Some clones in this sample may be carry-over from other donors' samples.

The V gene is TRBV2, the J gene TRBJ1-2; D not resolved. Germline V CDR1 and CDR2: SNHLY, FYNNEI. CDR3 length: 13 amino acids. Trimming shortened V by 6 bases and J by 5 bases, and 13 bases separated the two germline ends. The CDR3 region has the DNA TGTGCCAGCAGACGAATAGGGTCGTATGGCTACACCTTC. This codes for CASRRIGSYGYTF.

This clonotype was counted between two and nine times. CDR3 protein: CASSLRETGNLGGELFF. The CDR3 DNA reads as TGTGCCAGCAGTTTAAGGGAGACAGGGAACTTGGGCGGGGAGCTGTTTTTT. The chain joins TRBV28 to TRBJ2-2; 7 bases are shared with TRBD1. The CDR3 runs to 17 residues. Germline-derived CDR1 and CDR2 are MDHEN and SYDVKM. V lost 2 bases and J lost 7; bases outside the gene matches: 13.

This clonotype was detected only a few times. The rearrangement links TRBV11-2 to TRBJ2-3; the D call may be TRBD1 or TRBD2 (5 bases each). CDR1 and CDR2 from the germline V gene are SGHAT and FQNNGV. Trimming cost V 0 bases and J 4 bases, with 23 bases left between them. The CDR3 has 19 amino acids. In DNA form, the CDR3 reads TGTGCCAGCAGCTTAGATCTTTGGGGCGAGGGAATGGGCGCAGATACGCAGTATTTT. This translates into CASSLDLWGEGMGADTQYF.

This clonotype was seen at least ten times. The chain is built from TRBV7-6 and TRBJ2-5, with 8 bases identical to TRBD2. Germline V gene lookup returns CDR1 SGHVS and CDR2 FNYEAQ. J gave up 2 bases and V 2 bases, and 16 bases lay outside the gene matches. This CDR3 spans 19 amino acids. CDR3: CASSLSRVAGWQRQETQYF. Here the CDR3 DNA reads TGTGCCAGCAGCTTATCCCGGGTAGCGGGGTGGCAACGGCAAGAGACCCAGTACTTC.

The rearrangement uses TRBV7-9 and TRBJ1-2, with TRBD1 as a possible D gene (5 bases). CDR1 and CDR2 from the germline V gene are SEHNR and FQNEAQ (reference sequence). The germline V and J ends were trimmed by 2 bases and 6 bases, with 19 bases remaining between them. The CDR3 runs to 16 residues. CDR3 DNA sequence: TGTGCCAGCAGCTTACTGGGGACGCCGAAATTCAATGGCTACACCTTC. Amino acid sequence: CASSLLGTPKFNGYTF.